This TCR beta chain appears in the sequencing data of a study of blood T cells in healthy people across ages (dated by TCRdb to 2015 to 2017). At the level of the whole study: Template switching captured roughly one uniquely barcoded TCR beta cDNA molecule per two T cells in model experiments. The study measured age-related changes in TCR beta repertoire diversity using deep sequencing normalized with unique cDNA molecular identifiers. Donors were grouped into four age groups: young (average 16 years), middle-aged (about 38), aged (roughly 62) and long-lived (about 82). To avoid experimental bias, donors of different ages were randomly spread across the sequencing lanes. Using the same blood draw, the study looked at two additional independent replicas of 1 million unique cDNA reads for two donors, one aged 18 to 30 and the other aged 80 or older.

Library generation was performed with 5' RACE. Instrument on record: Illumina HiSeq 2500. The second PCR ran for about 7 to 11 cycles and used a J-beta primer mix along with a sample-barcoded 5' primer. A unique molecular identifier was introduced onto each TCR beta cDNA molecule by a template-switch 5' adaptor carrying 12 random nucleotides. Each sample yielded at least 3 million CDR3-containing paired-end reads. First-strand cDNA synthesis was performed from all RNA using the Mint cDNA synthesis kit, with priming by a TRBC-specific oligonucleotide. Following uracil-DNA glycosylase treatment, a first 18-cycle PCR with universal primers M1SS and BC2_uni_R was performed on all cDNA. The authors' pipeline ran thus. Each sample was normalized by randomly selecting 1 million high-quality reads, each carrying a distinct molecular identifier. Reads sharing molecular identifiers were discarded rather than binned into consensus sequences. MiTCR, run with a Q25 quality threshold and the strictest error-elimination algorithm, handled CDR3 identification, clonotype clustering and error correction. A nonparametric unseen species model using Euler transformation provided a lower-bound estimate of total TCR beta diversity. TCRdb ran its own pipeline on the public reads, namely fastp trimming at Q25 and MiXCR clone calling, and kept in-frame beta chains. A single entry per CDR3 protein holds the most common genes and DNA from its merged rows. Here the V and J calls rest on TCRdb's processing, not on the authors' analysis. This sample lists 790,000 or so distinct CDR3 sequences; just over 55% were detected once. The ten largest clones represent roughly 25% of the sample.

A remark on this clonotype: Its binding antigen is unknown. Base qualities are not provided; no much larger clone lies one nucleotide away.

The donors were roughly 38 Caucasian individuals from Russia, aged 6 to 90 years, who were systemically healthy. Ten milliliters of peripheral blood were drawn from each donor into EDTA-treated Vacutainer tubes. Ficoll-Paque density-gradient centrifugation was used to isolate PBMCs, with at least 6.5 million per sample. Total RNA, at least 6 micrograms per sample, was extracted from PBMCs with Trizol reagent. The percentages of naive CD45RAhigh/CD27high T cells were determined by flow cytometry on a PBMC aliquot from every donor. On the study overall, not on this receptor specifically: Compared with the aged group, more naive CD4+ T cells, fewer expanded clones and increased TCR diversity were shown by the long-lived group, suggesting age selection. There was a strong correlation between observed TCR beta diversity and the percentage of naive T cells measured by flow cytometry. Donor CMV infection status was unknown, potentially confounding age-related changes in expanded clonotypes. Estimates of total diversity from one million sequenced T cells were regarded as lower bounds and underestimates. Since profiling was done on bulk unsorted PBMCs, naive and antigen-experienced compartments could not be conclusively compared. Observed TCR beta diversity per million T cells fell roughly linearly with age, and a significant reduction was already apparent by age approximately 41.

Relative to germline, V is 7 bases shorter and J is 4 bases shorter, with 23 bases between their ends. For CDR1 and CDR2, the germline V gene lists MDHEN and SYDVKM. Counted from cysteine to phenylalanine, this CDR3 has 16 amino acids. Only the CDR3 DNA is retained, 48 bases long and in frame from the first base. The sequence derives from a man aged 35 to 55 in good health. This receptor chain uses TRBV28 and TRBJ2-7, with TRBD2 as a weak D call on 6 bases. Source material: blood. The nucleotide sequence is TGTGCCAGCACCCCCCGGGGAGGCACAGGTGCGTACGAGCAGTACTTC. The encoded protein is CASTPRGGTGAYEQYF.